This section outlines one T cell receptor beta chain sequence together with its context. CDR1 SGHRS and CDR2 YFSETQ come from the germline V gene. The CDR3 runs 11 residues. The V gene lost 5 bases and the J gene lost 10 bases, with 10 bases spanning the gap. This specimen comes from a study of blood T cells in healthy people across ages. The use of a sample-barcoded 5' primer and a J-beta primer mix characterized a second PCR of about 7 to 12 cycles. Each CDR3 protein gets one entry after TCRdb re-called the 5' RACE reads with MiXCR. This table holds hundreds of thousands of distinct CDR3 sequences, about 54% found once.

This clonotype was obtained from a man aged 55-75 years in good health. V is TRBV5-1 and J is TRBJ2-1, with unresolved D. Sequencing input: blood. As DNA, the CDR3 is TGCGCCAGCAGATCAGAACAGGAGCAGTTCTTC. Its protein is CASRSEQEQFF.